This TCR beta chain was recorded in a study of blood T cell repertoires in COVID-19. About the study: Nucleic acid was either cDNA or gDNA, and it came from T cells, B-cell-depleted T cells, or PBMCs.

Authors' methods: Counts of nucleated cells, estimated from reference gene primer amplification, were obtained. Libraries were prepared by immunoSEQ multiplex PCR; TCRdb keeps only in-frame clonotypes and omits some of them. That table supplies the V and J calls and clone size; D and trimming were determined from the DNA. The table shows over 200,000 clones, with about nine tenths occurring only once. The CDR3 runs to 15 residues. V was trimmed by 3 bases and J by 2 bases, leaving 13 bases between them. Germline V gives CDR1 LNHDA, CDR2 SQIVND (reference sequence). This clone was seen more than once but under ten times.

The clonotype comes from a man in his sixties who had recovered from COVID-19. Sequencing was performed on peripheral blood. The rearrangement joins TRBV19 to TRBJ1-1; perhaps TRBD1 as D (6 bases). The CDR3 DNA reads as TGTGCCAGTAGTATGGTTACAGGGATTAACACTGAAGCTTTCTTT. Encoded protein: CASSMVTGINTEAFF.